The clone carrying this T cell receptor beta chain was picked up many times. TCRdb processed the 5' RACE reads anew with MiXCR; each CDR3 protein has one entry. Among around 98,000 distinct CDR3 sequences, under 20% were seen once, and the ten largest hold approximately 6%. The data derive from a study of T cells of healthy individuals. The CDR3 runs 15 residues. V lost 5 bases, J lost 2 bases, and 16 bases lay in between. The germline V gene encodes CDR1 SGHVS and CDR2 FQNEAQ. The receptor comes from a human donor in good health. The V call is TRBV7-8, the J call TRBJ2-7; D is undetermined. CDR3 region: CASSRQSGPPYEQYF. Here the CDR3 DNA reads TGTGCCAGCAGCCGCCAGTCCGGACCTCCCTACGAGCAGTACTTC.